This T cell receptor beta chain was obtained from a study of shared clonotypes between healthy human individuals. Across the study: Researchers drew samples from two women and a few men aged 18 to 49. Per donor, CD8 memory used one plate, CD8 naive used two, CD4 memory used three and CD4 naive used three. Overall study findings and caveats: Clonotype sharing among the donors was expected to vary with sequencing depth.

The CDR3 spans 14 residues. Clones were sequenced by immunoSEQ multiplex PCR, and TCRdb holds only the in-frame ones, with some missing. The sample has 1,400,000 or so clones; just under 99% are singletons. Of note for this clone: Its antigen is not known.

The chain recombines TRBV7-5 with TRBJ2-7; TRBD1 is the table's D call, not checked against the DNA. TRBV7-5 is tagged as a pseudogene. The receptor was isolated from a man aged 30 to 45 in good health. Sequenced input: naive CD4+ T cells sorted from blood. Regarding subset: CD45RA+ positively selected. For the CDR3, the DNA is TGTGCCAGAAGCTTAGAGTGGCCCGCCTACGAGCAGTACTTC. It translates to CARSLEWPAYEQYF.